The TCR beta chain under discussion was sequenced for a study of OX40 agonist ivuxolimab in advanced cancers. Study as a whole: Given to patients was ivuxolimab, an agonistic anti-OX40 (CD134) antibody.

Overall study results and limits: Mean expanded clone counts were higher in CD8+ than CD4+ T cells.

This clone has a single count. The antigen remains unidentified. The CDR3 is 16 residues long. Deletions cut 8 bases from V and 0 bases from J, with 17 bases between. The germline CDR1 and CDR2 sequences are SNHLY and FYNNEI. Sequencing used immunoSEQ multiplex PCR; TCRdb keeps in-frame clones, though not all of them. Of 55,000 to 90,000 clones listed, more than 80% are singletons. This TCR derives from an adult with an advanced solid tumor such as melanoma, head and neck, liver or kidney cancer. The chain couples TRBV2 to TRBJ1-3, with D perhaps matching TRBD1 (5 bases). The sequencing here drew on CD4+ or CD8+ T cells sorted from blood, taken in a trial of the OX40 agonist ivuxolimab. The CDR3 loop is CASSIGGAISGNTIYF. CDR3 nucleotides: TGTGCCAGCTCGATCGGAGGGGCGATCTCTGGAAACACCATATATTTT.